This T cell receptor (beta chain) was recovered during a study of response to subunit inactivated influenza vaccine. The CDR3 sequence is 19 residues long. Germline CDR1 and CDR2: SGHRS and YFSETQ. The ends lost 2 bases at V and 0 bases at J; junction bases unmatched: 13. Via MiXCR, TCRdb re-called the RT-PCR reads, giving one row per CDR3 protein. The repertoire holds 750,000 to 850,000 distinct CDR3 sequences, with 15% to 20% as singletons. The study, taken as a whole, reports: Authors suggested few new T cells are recruited by each seasonal influenza vaccination.

Details on this clonotype: Its antigen is unknown.

This receptor was obtained from a middle-aged man who received an inactivated influenza vaccine. Here the sequenced sample was PBMCs from blood, taken approximately 5 days after vaccination. The chain joins TRBV5-1 to TRBJ2-3, with TRBD2 matching over 9 bases. CDR3: CASSLFGASGTSSTDTQYF. CDR3 in DNA: TGCGCCAGCAGCTTATTTGGAGCTAGCGGGACCTCTAGCACAGATACGCAGTATTTT.